Shown below are 26 T cell receptor beta chains from a single sample sequenced in a study of cytomegalovirus exposure and HLA in healthy donors. PCR involved 60 Vbeta and 13 Jbeta primers. Clones were sequenced by immunoSEQ multiplex PCR, and TCRdb holds only the in-frame ones, with some missing. This table holds about 150,000 clones, about 75% found once. Material for sequencing was PBMCs. The receptors here all came from a man between 18 and 35 years old in good health and CMV-seropositive.

The chain joins TRBV19 to TRBJ1-5, with 9 positions matching TRBD1. Unmatched junction bases numbered 3, after V lost 8 bases and J lost 1 base. The CDR3 is 14 residues long. Germline V lookup: CDR1 LNHDA, CDR2 SQIVND (reference sequence). This chain's CDR3 is CASGQGMSNQPQHF. CDR3 coding DNA: TGTGCCAGTGGACAGGGGATGAGCAATCAGCCCCAGCATTTT.

This clone appeared once. The genes are TRBV28 and TRBJ2-1, with D maybe TRBD2 (7 bases). The V gene's germline CDR1 is MDHEN and CDR2 SYDVKM. The CDR3 contains 16 residues. V was pared by 8 bases and J by 0 bases, with 17 bases between. The CDR3 here is CASHREGPSSYNEQFF. CDR3 in DNA: TGTGCCAGCCACAGGGAGGGGCCGAGCTCCTACAATGAGCAGTTCTTC.

The CDR3 sequence: CASSRGQNTEAFF. CDR3 sequence (DNA): TGTGCCAGCAGCCGCGGACAGAACACTGAAGCTTTCTTT. This chain links TRBV6-5 with TRBJ1-1; D is perhaps TRBD1 (5 bases). Germline lookup yields CDR1 MNHEY and CDR2 SVGAGI. The CDR3 runs 13 residues. Trimming shortened V by 6 bases and J by 1 base, and 9 bases separated the two germline ends.

The chain recombines TRBV7-9 with TRBJ2-7; 8 nucleotides align to TRBD2. This CDR3 is built from 13 residues. Germline V gives CDR1 SEHNR, CDR2 FQNEAQ (reference sequence). The V segment lost 6 bases and the J segment 2 bases; nucleotides outside the gene matches: 3. CDR3 in DNA: TGTGCCAGCAGGCAGGGACTAGCCTACGAGCAGTACTTC. It encodes CASRQGLAYEQYF.

The chain has TRBV4-1 and TRBJ2-3; D not resolved. V was cut by 1 base and J by 5 bases, with 10 bases left in between. CDR3 length: 14 residues. Germline CDR1 is MGHRA and CDR2 is YSYEKL. CDR3 residues: CASSQGTTGDTQYF. CDR3 nucleotides: TGCGCCAGCAGCCAAGGAACAACGGGAGATACGCAGTATTTT.

The genes are TRBV5-6 and TRBJ2-1; TRBD2 matches at 9 bases. This CDR3 comprises 17 residues. V lost 3 bases to trimming and J lost 7 bases; unmatched junction nucleotides: 14. CDR1 is SGHDT, CDR2 YYEEEE, per germline. The CDR3 here is CASSYGLATQWGNEQFF. The CDR3, as DNA: TGTGCCAGCAGCTATGGACTAGCGACACAGTGGGGGAATGAGCAGTTCTTC.

This chain joins TRBV4-2 and TRBJ1-4, with no clear D. This CDR3 has 15 residues. With 4 bases removed from V and 0 bases from J, the gap between germline ends came to 9 bases. CDR1 LGHNA and CDR2 YNFKEQ come from the germline V gene. CDR3 DNA: TGTGCCAGCAGCCGGGGAGAGGCAACTAATGAAAAACTGTTTTTT. This translates into CASSRGEATNEKLFF.

The chain couples TRBV9 to TRBJ2-2; D ambiguous. Germline-derived CDR1 and CDR2 are SGDLS and YYNGEE. The CDR3 is 14 amino acids. V lost 3 bases and J lost 0, with 6 bases in between. CDR3 amino acids: CASSEQTNTGELFF. The CDR3 region has the DNA TGTGCCAGCAGCGAACAAACGAACACCGGGGAGCTGTTTTTT.

In this sample, this clone turned up once. The V call is TRBV15, the J call TRBJ2-5; TRBD2 matches at 7 bases. This CDR3 contains 14 residues. The V and J ends lost 4 bases and 2 bases, in that order; junction bases with no gene match: 4. CDR1 is LNHNV, CDR2 YYDKDF, per germline (reference sequence). CDR3 bases: TGTGCCACCAGCAAGGGACTATCGCAAGAGACCCAGTACTTC. Its protein product is CATSKGLSQETQYF.

The chain couples TRBV5-6 to TRBJ2-1, with TRBD2 matching over 13 bases. Losses at the gene ends were 4 bases for V and 5 bases for J; bases not matched to a gene: 12. The CDR3 extends over 18 amino acids. CDR1 and CDR2 (germline): SGHDT, YYEEEE. CDR3: CASSRTSGRYRGDNEQFF. The CDR3 DNA sequence: TGTGCCAGCAGCCGGACTAGCGGGAGATATAGAGGGGACAATGAGCAGTTCTTC.

This clone was found a few times. The chain carries TRBV19 and TRBJ1-5, with TRBD1 as a possible D gene (6 bases). Per germline, CDR1 LNHDA and CDR2 SQIVND (reference sequence). The CDR3 covers 13 residues. This CDR3 is CATSTGYDQPQHF. The CDR3 nucleotides are TGTGCTACCAGTACAGGGTACGATCAGCCCCAGCATTTT. The complete variable domain, with remaining parts taken from reference TRBV19 and TRBJ1-5, reads DGGITQSPKYLFRKEGQNVTLSCEQNLNHDAMYWYRQDPGQGLRLIYYSQIVNDFQKGDIAEGYSVSREKKESFPLTVTSAQKNPTAFYLCATSTGYDQPQHFGDGTRLSIL.

This clone was recorded many times. The genes are TRBV2 and TRBJ2-7, with 7 bases identical to TRBD1. Unmatched junction bases numbered 6, after V lost 1 base and J lost 3 bases. Germline CDR1 SNHLY, CDR2 FYNNEI. The CDR3 spans 15 residues. The CDR3 coding sequence is TGTGCCAGCAGTGAAGAAACGGGACAGATCTACGAGCAGTACTTC. It encodes CASSEETGQIYEQYF. The full variable domain, in which reference TRBV2 and TRBJ2-7 provide the parts outside the CDR3, is EPEVTQTPSHQVTQMGQEVILRCVPISNHLYFYWYRQILGQKVEFLVSFYNNEISEKSEIFDDQFSVERPDGSNFTLKIRSTKLEDSAMYFCASSEETGQIYEQYFGPGTRLTVT.

This clone was seen more than once but under ten times. The chain employs TRBV28 and TRBJ1-2; 8 bases are a match to TRBD1. The CDR3 length is 15 residues. Germline CDR1 is MDHEN and CDR2 is SYDVKM. After removal of 2 bases from V and 3 bases from J, the junction contained 5 bases not matched to a gene. The CDR3, as DNA: TGTGCCAGCAGTTTACCCAGGGGGCTTGACTATGGCTACACCTTC. This codes for CASSLPRGLDYGYTF.

The chain has TRBV5-6 and TRBJ2-1; 7 positions agree with TRBD2. Trimming removed 2 bases from V and 8 bases from J; junction bases left unmatched: 7. Germline CDR1 SGHDT, CDR2 YYEEEE. The CDR3 is 14 residues long. The CDR3 loop is CASSLGLGFHEQFF. CDR3 bases: TGTGCCAGCAGCTTAGGACTAGGCTTCCATGAGCAGTTCTTC.

This chain joins TRBV11-3 and TRBJ2-2; 10 bases align to TRBD1. The CDR3 covers 17 residues. The germline V gene has CDR1 SGHNT and CDR2 YENEEA. Germline trimming cut 4 bases from V and 3 bases from J; bases unmatched to any gene: 8. DNA of the CDR3: TGTGCCAGCAGCTCTACTAGGGACAGGGGATACACCGGGGAGCTGTTTTTT. Amino acids: CASSSTRDRGYTGELFF.

This clone was detected only a few times. The V and J genes are TRBV6-5 and TRBJ1-1; 7 positions agree with TRBD1. The length of the CDR3 is 13 residues. Unmatched junction bases numbered 3, after V lost 5 bases and J lost 3 bases. Germline V CDR1 and CDR2: MNHEY, SVGAGI. CDR3 amino acids: CASSGDRDTEAFF. In DNA form, the CDR3 reads TGTGCCAGCAGTGGAGACAGGGACACTGAAGCTTTCTTT.

The chain carries TRBV2 and TRBJ2-5, with 9 bases fitting TRBD1. Germline-derived CDR1 and CDR2 are SNHLY and FYNNEI. J gave up 5 bases and V 5 bases, and 3 bases lay outside the gene matches. The CDR3 runs to 13 residues. Here the CDR3 reads CASSRDRAETQYF. The CDR3 DNA sequence: TGTGCCAGCAGTCGGGACAGGGCGGAGACCCAGTACTTC.

There are a few counts of this clone. The V and J genes are TRBV6-5 and TRBJ1-1; 8 nucleotides line up with TRBD1. The CDR3 is made up of 14 amino acids. Per the germline V gene, CDR1 is MNHEY and CDR2 is SVGAGI. V shed 6 bases, J shed 1 base, and the junction held 4 bases outside the gene matches. In DNA form, the CDR3 reads TGTGCCAGCAGCCCCGGACAGGGGAACACTGAAGCTTTCTTT. Protein product: CASSPGQGNTEAFF.

CDR3 region: CATSPSGANVLTF. In DNA form, the CDR3 reads TGTGCCACCTCCCCCTCTGGGGCCAACGTCCTGACTTTC. V and J are TRBV27 and TRBJ2-6; D gene unclear. Germline V gives CDR1 MNHEY, CDR2 SMNVEV (reference sequence). The CDR3 covers 13 residues. Between the trimmed V and J ends, which lost 10 bases and 0 bases, there was a span of 7 bases. The full variable domain, with the rest looked up from reference TRBV27 and TRBJ2-6, is EAQVTQNPRYLITVTGKKLTVTCSQNMNHEYMSWYRQDPGLGLRQIYYSMNVEVTDKGDVPEGYKVSRKEKRNFPLILESPSPNQTSLYFCATSPSGANVLTFGAGSRLTVL.

The chain uses TRBV5-1 and TRBJ2-2, with D possibly being TRBD2 (5 bases). V was clipped by 0 bases and J by 5 bases, with 11 bases between them. The CDR3 totals 15 residues. CDR1 and CDR2 (germline): SGHRS, YFSETQ. CDR3 nucleotide sequence: TGCGCCAGCAGCTTGGGGGCAGGAGGTACCGGGGAGCTGTTTTTT. It yields the protein CASSLGAGGTGELFF.

This chain uses TRBV30 with TRBJ1-1; D might be TRBD1 (6 bases). V was clipped by 2 bases and J by 6 bases, with 13 bases between them. CDR3 length equals 13 residues. The germline gives CDR1 GTSNPN, CDR2 SVGIG (reference sequence). CDR3 in amino acids: CAWSLRDKAEAFF. DNA of the CDR3: TGTGCCTGGAGTCTCCGGGACAAGGCTGAAGCTTTCTTT.

The chain joins TRBV5-1 to TRBJ2-2; D possibly corresponds to TRBD2 (5 bases). Trimming took off 2 bases at V and 0 bases at J, with 8 bases between the two ends. The CDR3 is 15 amino acids. Germline CDR1 and CDR2: SGHRS and YFSETQ. CDR3 protein: CASSFWTPNTGELFF. CDR3 bases: TGCGCCAGCAGCTTTTGGACTCCGAACACCGGGGAGCTGTTTTTT.

This chain connects TRBV5-6 to TRBJ2-7, with 7 positions matching TRBD1. V was clipped by 4 bases and J by 6 bases; unmatched bases: 10. The CDR3 sequence is 14 residues long. CDR1 is SGHDT and CDR2 is YYEEEE in the germline V gene. The CDR3 DNA reads TGTGCCAGCAGCCCCCGGGACAGCCCCTTCGAGCAGTACTTC. This translates into CASSPRDSPFEQYF. The whole variable domain, remainder taken from reference TRBV5-6 and TRBJ2-7, is DAGVTQSPTHLIKTRGQQVTLRCSPKSGHDTVSWYQQALGQGPQFIFQYYEEEERQRGNFPDRFSGHQFPNYSSELNVNALLLGDSALYLCASSPRDSPFEQYFGPGTRLTVT.

This chain connects TRBV10-1 to TRBJ2-1; TRBD1 agrees at 8 bases. CDR3 length: 15 amino acids. The V segment lost 4 bases and the J segment 8 bases; nucleotides outside the gene matches: 10. CDR1 is WNHNN and CDR2 is SYGVQD in the germline V gene (reference sequence). The CDR3, as DNA: TGCGCCAGCAGTGTGACAGGGGTTGGTTTGGATGAGCAGTTCTTC. Amino acid sequence: CASSVTGVGLDEQFF.

This clone was picked up a small number of times. This chain uses TRBV5-1 with TRBJ1-1; possibly TRBD1 for D (5 bases). The CDR3 totals 14 residues. CDR1 SGHRS and CDR2 YFSETQ come from the germline V gene. Trimming cost V 4 bases and J 4 bases, with 14 bases left between them. The CDR3 region is CASSHDSVGTEAFF. The CDR3 region has the DNA TGCGCCAGCAGCCACGACAGTGTCGGCACTGAAGCTTTCTTT.

The DNA for the CDR3 is TGTGCCAGCTCCGCGGTTCTAGCCAAAAACATTCAGTACTTC. Its protein product is CASSAVLAKNIQYF. The chain recombines TRBV11-2 with TRBJ2-4; D gene unclear. Germline loops: CDR1 SGHAT, CDR2 FQNNGV. This CDR3 region has 14 residues. V lost 8 bases and J lost 0, with 11 bases in between.